The 9 T cell receptor beta chains given below trace back to one sample, sequenced in a study of T-cell reconstitution after alpha-beta-depleted transplantation in children. Researchers prepared the TCRbeta library using unique molecular identifiers, the study reports. TCRdb fed the PCR reads into MiXCR, producing one record per CDR3 protein. The table records about 100,000 distinct CDR3 sequences, approximately 6.9% of them present only once. This specimen was PBMCs, mostly from graft donor cells, taken 360 days after TCRalphabeta/CD19-depleted stem cell transplant. These receptor sequences come from a male patient aged 2 to 10 who had a stem cell transplant for acute lymphoblastic leukemia, so the T cells may come from the graft donor.

V gene TRBV4-1 combines with J gene TRBJ2-5, with D possibly matching TRBD2 (6 bases). Germline V gives CDR1 MGHRA, CDR2 YSYEKL. The length of the CDR3 is 14 residues. With 3 bases removed from V and 4 bases from J, the gap between germline ends came to 12 bases. CDR3 sequence (DNA): TGCGCCAGCAGCCATCCAGGGACTCGAGAGACCCAGTACTTC. Protein sequence: CASSHPGTRETQYF.

The table lists this clonotype with a few counts. The chain is built from TRBV27 and TRBJ1-5; unclear D gene. The CDR3 runs to 14 residues. Deletions cut 5 bases from V and 1 base from J, with 9 bases between. Germline V gives CDR1 MNHEY, CDR2 SMNVEV (reference sequence). Here the CDR3 DNA reads TGTGCCAGCAGTCGAAGCGGAAGCAATCAGCCCCAGCATTTT. Translating it yields CASSRSGSNQPQHF.

This clonotype appeared many times. The chain recombines TRBV19 with TRBJ2-7, with TRBD1 matching over 7 bases. V lost 5 bases and J lost 3; bases outside the gene matches: 4. The germline CDR1 and CDR2 sequences are LNHDA and SQIVND (reference sequence). The CDR3 length is 13 residues. This CDR3 is CASSSRDSYEQYF. For the CDR3, the DNA is TGTGCCAGTAGTTCCCGGGACAGCTACGAGCAGTACTTC.

The V and J genes are TRBV7-6 and TRBJ1-4, with TRBD1 matching over 7 bases. Germline lookup yields CDR1 SGHVS and CDR2 FNYEAQ. The CDR3 consists of 14 residues. Trimming removed 7 bases from V and 4 bases from J; junction bases left unmatched: 6. The CDR3 DNA follows: TGTGCCAGCACCAGCCGGGACAGTAATGAAAAACTGTTTTTT. This sequence encodes CASTSRDSNEKLFF.

This clonotype appeared a few times. Germline is not matched at one junction end, which may reflect a read error. The rearrangement joins TRBV7-2 to TRBJ2-5, with 9 bases that match TRBD1. This CDR3 has 16 amino acids. Germline loops: CDR1 SGHTA, CDR2 FQGNSA. CDR3 DNA sequence: TGTGCTAGCAGCTTTGGAACAGGGGGCTTTAGAGAGACCCAGTACTTC. It codes for CASSFGTGGFRETQYF.

This clonotype was found many times. The chain links TRBV9 to TRBJ1-6; D remains ambiguous. Trimming cost V 4 bases and J 10 bases, with 18 bases left between them. The germline gives CDR1 SGDLS, CDR2 YYNGEE. The CDR3 spans 15 residues. The CDR3 reads CASSLLGAGWSPLHF. As DNA, the CDR3 is TGTGCCAGCAGCCTGCTAGGTGCAGGCTGGTCACCCCTCCACTTT.

This clonotype was counted at least ten times. The J gene is TRBJ2-7, the V gene TRBV20-1, with no clear D. The CDR3 runs to 14 residues. V lost 5 bases, J lost 0 bases, and 14 bases lay in between. In germline, CDR1 is DFQATT, CDR2 SNEGSKA (reference sequence). CDR3 sequence reads: CSALAFQSSYEQYF. The CDR3 DNA sequence: TGCAGTGCTTTAGCCTTCCAGAGCTCCTACGAGCAGTACTTC.

In regard to this clonotype: Compared with germline, one end of the junction differs, possibly owing to a read error. The chain links TRBV7-2 to TRBJ2-7, with D perhaps matching TRBD1 (5 bases). The CDR3 totals 12 residues. CDR1 is SGHTA, CDR2 FQGNSA, per germline. Here the CDR3 DNA reads TGTGCCAGCAGCGTAGACAGCTACGAGCTGTACTTC. Protein sequence: CASSVDSYELYF.

This clonotype came up a few times. The rearrangement joins TRBV5-1 to TRBJ2-5, with 8 bases matching TRBD1. V shed 0 bases and J 2 bases; nucleotides not matched to a gene: 6. This CDR3 is built from 16 residues. CDR1 SGHRS and CDR2 YFSETQ come from the germline V gene. This CDR3 is CASSLGDRGLQETQYF. CDR3 DNA: TGCGCCAGCAGCTTGGGTGACAGGGGCCTTCAAGAGACCCAGTACTTC. Looking up the rest from reference TRBV5-1 and TRBJ2-5 gives the full variable domain: KAGVTQTPRYLIKTRGQQVTLSCSPISGHRSVSWYQQTPGQGLQFLFEYFSETQRNKGNFPGRFSGRQFSNSRSEMNVSTLELGDSALYLCASSLGDRGLQETQYFGPGTRLLVL.